The 18 T cell receptor beta chains reported below all come from one sample, sequenced in a study of Ad26.COV2.S vaccination and SARS-CoV-2 variants. TCRdb's copy holds only in-frame clones and misses some; the assay was immunoSEQ multiplex PCR. The table shows roughly 350,000 clones, with about 87% occurring only once. Treatment given: roughly 18 received Ad26.COV2.S at low or high dose, single or two shots; 5 received placebo; per-sample allocation not given. Vaccine and placebo recipients were sampled on day 63 after the first injection. The source material was peripheral blood, sampled in a trial of Ad26.COV2.S vaccine versus placebo. All receptors derive from a person aged 18-65 years who received the Ad26.COV2.S COVID-19 vaccine or a placebo.

The CDR3 sequence: CASTPRAVQETQYF. The CDR3 nucleotides are TGTGCCAGCACCCCCCGGGCGGTACAAGAGACCCAGTACTTC. The chain couples TRBV6-7 to TRBJ2-5; D is undetermined. TRBV6-7 is recorded as an ORF, its role being uncertain. CDR3 size: 14 residues. V dropped 7 bases and J dropped 2 bases, with 14 bases sitting between them.

About this clone itself: In the same sample, other DNA sequences code for this CDR3. The chain has TRBV9 and TRBJ1-1; D is unresolved. The germline CDR1 and CDR2 sequences are SGDLS and YYNGEE. This CDR3 has 13 residues. Trimming took 2 bases from V and 0 from J, leaving 5 bases between them. The CDR3 DNA follows: TGTGCCAGCAGCGTCTTAATGAACACTGAAGCTTTCTTT. It encodes CASSVLMNTEAFF.

V and J are TRBV19 and TRBJ1-4; D gene uncertain. V lost 4 bases, J lost 5 bases, and 11 bases lay in between. This CDR3 is built from 14 residues. Germline CDR1 reads LNHDA; CDR2 reads SQIVND (reference sequence). This chain's CDR3 is CASSTGNPNEKLFF. CDR3 sequence (DNA): TGTGCCAGTAGTACCGGGAACCCCAATGAAAAACTGTTTTTT.

CDR3 coding DNA: TGTGCCAGCAGTGAACAGCTTAATGAAAAACTGTTTTTT. This encodes CASSEQLNEKLFF. The chain joins TRBV2 to TRBJ1-4; D is ambiguous. V lost 2 bases to trimming and J lost 4 bases, with 5 bases between them. Germline-derived CDR1 and CDR2 are SNHLY and FYNNEI. The CDR3 runs 13 residues.

DNA for the CDR3: TGTGCCAGTAGTAAAATCCCTCCCGGGACACAGAACACTGAAGCTTTCTTT. The encoded protein is CASSKIPPGTQNTEAFF. The genes are TRBV19 and TRBJ1-1, with D perhaps TRBD1 (6 bases). The ends were cut back, 4 bases at V and 1 base at J, with 19 bases in the middle. The length of the CDR3 is 17 residues. Per germline, CDR1 LNHDA and CDR2 SQIVND (reference sequence).

This chain joins TRBV6-6 and TRBJ2-6; D remains unclear. V dropped 5 bases and J dropped 1 base, with 12 bases sitting between them. The CDR3 contains 16 residues. CDR1 and CDR2 (germline): MNHNY, SVGAGI (reference sequence). CDR3 residues: CASSPLIDSGANVLTF. The CDR3 region has the DNA TGTGCCAGCAGTCCACTCATAGATTCTGGGGCCAACGTCCTGACTTTC.

This chain joins TRBV28 and TRBJ2-1; 10 nucleotides align to TRBD2. This CDR3 spans 16 amino acids. J was trimmed by 8 bases and V by 10 bases; bases with no gene match: 17. The germline V gene has CDR1 MDHEN and CDR2 SYDVKM. CDR3 residues: CATQGVAGGFWDEQFF. In nucleotides, the CDR3 is TGTGCCACCCAAGGGGTAGCGGGAGGTTTTTGGGATGAGCAGTTCTTC.

The rearrangement links TRBV28 to TRBJ1-2; the D is unclear. The CDR3 runs to 13 residues. V was pared by 6 bases and J by 4 bases, with 12 bases between. Germline-derived CDR1 and CDR2 are MDHEN and SYDVKM. This CDR3 is CASRQLNPYGYTF. The CDR3 DNA sequence: TGTGCCAGCAGGCAGCTGAACCCCTATGGCTACACCTTC.

The chain joins TRBV9 to TRBJ1-1; 7 nucleotides agree with TRBD1. V was pared by 2 bases and J by 4 bases, with 5 bases of the junction left unmatched. Germline CDR1 reads SGDLS; CDR2 reads YYNGEE. CDR3 length equals 14 residues. The DNA of the CDR3 is TGTGCCAGCAGCGTGCGACAGGGACCCACTGAAGCTTTCTTT. This translates into CASSVRQGPTEAFF. Variable domain in full (rest from reference TRBV9 and TRBJ1-1): DSGVTQTPKHLITATGQRVTLRCSPRSGDLSVYWYQQSLDQGLQFLIQYYNGEERAKGNILERFSAQQFPDLHSELNLSSLELGDSALYFCASSVRQGPTEAFFGQGTRLTVV.

The chain recombines TRBV6-2 or TRBV6-3 with TRBJ2-7, with unresolved D. V was cut by 2 bases and J by 3 bases, with 8 bases left in between. The CDR3 length is 13 residues. Germline V gene lookup returns CDR1 MNHEY and CDR2 SVGEGT. This chain's CDR3 is CASSYQLYYEQYF. The CDR3 DNA is TGTGCCAGCAGTTACCAGCTTTACTACGAGCAGTACTTC.

The chain combines TRBV18 with TRBJ1-2; D is ambiguous. Germline CDR1 reads KGHSH; CDR2 reads LQKENI. V lost 0 bases and J 5 bases, leaving 13 bases between the germline ends. The CDR3 consists of 15 residues. The CDR3, as DNA: TGTGCCAGCTCACCACCGTCGGTGCCGGGGTATGGCTACACCTTC. Residues: CASSPPSVPGYGYTF.

The chain joins TRBV11-1 to TRBJ2-5; TRBD1 matches at 7 bases. The CDR3 totals 14 residues. Trimming at V came to 5 bases and at J to 1 base, leaving 4 bases not matched to a gene. The V gene's germline CDR1 is SGHAT and CDR2 FQDESV (reference sequence). CDR3 in DNA: TGTGCCAGCAGCAAGAGGACAGGCCAAGAGACCCAGTACTTC. Translated, it gives CASSKRTGQETQYF. Variable domain in full (rest from reference TRBV11-1 and TRBJ2-5): EAEVAQSPRYKITEKSQAVAFWCDPISGHATLYWYRQILGQGPELLVQFQDESVVDDSQLPKDRFSAERLKGVDSTLKIQPAELGDSAMYLCASSKRTGQETQYFGPGTRLLVL.

V is TRBV4-3 and J is TRBJ1-6; 7 positions agree with TRBD1. Germline V gene lookup returns CDR1 LGHNA and CDR2 YSLEER. The V and J ends lost 0 bases and 3 bases, in that order; junction bases with no gene match: 5. This CDR3 region has 17 residues. CDR3 loop: CASSQEGPGGYNSPLHF. The CDR3 DNA is TGCGCCAGCAGCCAAGAAGGCCCAGGGGGCTATAATTCACCCCTCCACTTT.

The chain has TRBV6-6 and TRBJ1-3; unclear D gene. This CDR3 is built from 14 residues. From germline, CDR1 is MNHNY and CDR2 SVGAGI (reference sequence). The V and J ends lost 5 bases and 0 bases respectively, with 8 bases between them. The CDR3 reads CASSPAISGNTIYF. The CDR3 DNA sequence: TGTGCCAGCAGTCCAGCCATCTCTGGAAACACCATATATTTT.

The chain carries TRBV9 and TRBJ1-2; D gene unclear. Trimming cost V 4 bases and J 4 bases, with 14 bases left between them. Germline loops: CDR1 SGDLS, CDR2 YYNGEE. The CDR3 has 14 residues. The CDR3 region has the DNA TGTGCCAGCAGCCCCCCCCTGGGGAGCTATGGCTACACCTTC. It encodes CASSPPLGSYGYTF.

This clone was counted ten times or more. The rearrangement links TRBV5-1 to TRBJ1-2, with 7 bases aligning to TRBD1. Looked up from germline, CDR1 is SGHRS and CDR2 is YFSETQ. This CDR3 comprises 15 residues. Trimming removed 4 bases from V and 1 base from J; junction bases left unmatched: 7. As DNA, the CDR3 is TGCGCCAGCAGCATTACCGGGACAGATAACTATGGCTACACCTTC. Translated, it gives CASSITGTDNYGYTF.

This chain connects TRBV7-9 to TRBJ2-7, with 8 nucleotides matching TRBD2. Per germline, CDR1 SEHNR and CDR2 FQNEAQ (reference sequence). The CDR3 covers 15 residues. V was clipped by 5 bases and J by 3 bases; unmatched bases: 9. The CDR3 protein is CASSPMGTRGYEQYF. The CDR3 coding sequence is TGTGCCAGCAGCCCCATGGGGACTAGAGGCTACGAGCAGTACTTC.

Written as DNA, the CDR3 is TGCAGCGTTGGGCTCGGGACAGGGTACACCGGGGAGCTGTTTTTT. Translating it yields CSVGLGTGYTGELFF. The V gene is TRBV29-1, the J gene TRBJ2-2; TRBD1 agrees at 9 bases. The CDR3 consists of 15 residues. CDR1 and CDR2 (germline): SQVTM, ANQGSEA. Unmatched junction bases numbered 6, after V lost 4 bases and J lost 3 bases.